One and the same sample provided the 18 T cell receptor beta chains below, sequenced in a study of vaccination and CD4 T cells after COVID-19. Their specific antigens are unknown. Treatment defined: roughly 11-day PBMC culture with coronavirus spike peptide pools or control peptides (ViraFEST assay). Cultured CD4+ T-cell DNA underwent Oncomine TCR Beta short-read sequencing. TCRdb redid the calling of the PCR reads with MiXCR, one entry per CDR3 protein. The sample lists roughly 12,000 distinct CDR3 sequences; roughly 80% were seen once. Sequencing was performed on CD4+ T cells from blood, cultured in vitro. Every receptor here comes from a human donor who had recovered from COVID-19.

V and J are TRBV20-1 and TRBJ2-2; no firm D call. This CDR3 comprises 13 residues. Per germline, CDR1 DFQATT and CDR2 SNEGSKA (reference sequence). The V end was cut by 0 bases, the J end by 5 bases, with 7 bases between. The chain's CDR3 is CSARDGVTGELFF. As DNA, the CDR3 is TGCAGTGCTAGAGATGGGGTGACCGGGGAGCTGTTTTTT.

The rearrangement uses TRBV28 and TRBJ2-3, with D possibly TRBD1 on 6 matching bases. Germline V gene sequence: CDR1 MDHEN, CDR2 SYDVKM. Trimming took 0 bases from V and 6 from J, leaving 16 bases between them. The CDR3 sequence is 16 residues long. CDR3 residues: CASSLWSGPTGDTQYF. The CDR3 bases are TGTGCCAGCAGTTTATGGAGCGGTCCCACAGGGGATACGCAGTATTTT.

The rearrangement links TRBV20-1 to TRBJ1-2; 8 bases are shared with TRBD1. Germline V gene sequence: CDR1 DFQATT, CDR2 SNEGSKA (reference sequence). The CDR3 runs 13 residues. Trimming removed 5 bases from V and 5 bases from J; junction bases left unmatched: 7. The CDR3 DNA follows: TGCAGTGCTGGACAGGGAACTATTTATGGCTACACCTTC. Translated: CSAGQGTIYGYTF.

This chain links TRBV5-8 with TRBJ1-5; 9 nucleotides agree with TRBD1. The CDR3 has 17 residues. Germline loops: CDR1 SGHTS, CDR2 YDEGEE. Trimming took 4 bases from V and 6 from J; bases not matched to a gene: 14. Here the CDR3 reads CASSKFRDRVKSQPQHF. The CDR3 bases are TGTGCCAGCAGCAAATTCCGGGACAGGGTGAAAAGTCAGCCCCAGCATTTT.

This sequence joins TRBV15 and TRBJ2-1; D remains unclear. The germline V gene has CDR1 LNHNV and CDR2 YYDKDF (reference sequence). The CDR3 extends over 16 amino acids. V was clipped by 0 bases and J by 5 bases, with 14 bases between them. The CDR3 sequence: CATSRERLAPNNEQFF. For the CDR3, the DNA is TGTGCCACCAGCAGAGAGAGACTCGCCCCCAACAATGAGCAGTTCTTC.

V is TRBV7-2 and J is TRBJ2-1, with D possibly called TRBD1 or TRBD2 (5 bases each). CDR1 is SGHTA, CDR2 FQGNSA, per germline. The V end lost 3 bases, the J end lost 6 bases, and 24 bases lay between the germline ends. The CDR3 is 18 amino acids. CDR3 bases: TGTGCCAGCAGCTTGGCGTCGTGGTACCGGGACCCCTCCAATGAGCAGTTCTTC. Amino acid sequence: CASSLASWYRDPSNEQFF.

The chain joins TRBV7-7 to TRBJ2-1; 10 bases fit TRBD2. With V trimmed by 1 base and J by 10 bases, 7 bases remained unmatched. The CDR3 loop spans 15 amino acids. CDR1 is SSHAT and CDR2 is FNYEAQ in the germline V gene (reference sequence). This CDR3 is CASSLVLAGATEQFF. Written as DNA, the CDR3 is TGTGCCAGCAGCTTAGTGCTAGCGGGAGCTACGGAGCAGTTCTTC.

The chain links TRBV6-2 or TRBV6-3 to TRBJ2-2; 12 bases align to TRBD1. This CDR3 contains 16 residues. Germline V gives CDR1 MNHEY, CDR2 SVGEGT. The J segment lost 5 bases and the V segment lost 4 bases, leaving 5 bases of the junction unmatched. CDR3 nucleotides: TGTGCCAGCAGTTCGGGACAGGGGGCATGGACCGGGGAGCTGTTTTTT. Protein product: CASSSGQGAWTGELFF.

The rearrangement uses TRBV7-6 and TRBJ1-2, with D perhaps matching TRBD1 (5 bases). The CDR3 is 15 residues long. Germline V gene data show CDR1 as SGHVS and CDR2 as FNYEAQ. V was cut by 3 bases and J by 7 bases, with 18 bases left in between. The CDR3 nucleotides read TGTGCCAGCAGCTTGAATCCTACAGGAGGCGGTGGCTACACCTTC. It is translated as CASSLNPTGGGGYTF.

This clonotype was observed a few times. The chain links TRBV6-2 or TRBV6-3 to TRBJ2-2, with 7 bases fitting TRBD2. Germline CDR1 is MNHEY and CDR2 is SVGEGT. The CDR3 has 14 amino acids. Trimming at V came to 7 bases and at J to 5 bases, leaving 7 bases not matched to a gene. Here the CDR3 reads CASTREIETGELFF. CDR3 nucleotide sequence: TGTGCCAGCACGCGGGAGATCGAAACCGGGGAGCTGTTTTTT.

The V call is TRBV12-2, the J call TRBJ1-2; TRBD1, the table's D call, lacks a check against the DNA. TRBV12-2 is classified as a pseudogene. This CDR3 comprises 13 residues. CDR3 bases: TGTGCAAGTCGGACTTCCGGGGGAAGTGGCTACACCTTC. Residues: CASRTSGGSGYTF.

This clonotype was found a few times. The chain employs TRBV20-1 and TRBJ1-5, with D unresolved. The CDR3 contains 12 residues. Germline lookup yields CDR1 DFQATT and CDR2 SNEGSKA (reference sequence). V lost 5 bases and J 0 bases, leaving 5 bases between the germline ends. The CDR3 DNA follows: TGCAGTGCTGGTAATAGCAATCAGCCCCAGCATTTT. Protein: CSAGNSNQPQHF.

This sequence joins TRBV20-1 and TRBJ1-5; a possible D gene is TRBD1 (5 bases). The CDR3 runs 15 residues. Looked up from germline, CDR1 is DFQATT and CDR2 is SNEGSKA (reference sequence). The V and J ends lost 6 bases and 1 base respectively, with 16 bases between them. The CDR3 is CSAATGTGSNQPQHF. The CDR3 DNA reads TGCAGTGCCGCTACCGGGACGGGGAGCAATCAGCCCCAGCATTTT.

This chain joins TRBV15 and TRBJ2-7; 8 bases fit TRBD2. Germline V gene sequence: CDR1 LNHNV, CDR2 YYDKDF (reference sequence). Germline trimming cut 1 base from V and 2 bases from J; bases unmatched to any gene: 4. There are 15 residues in the CDR3. The chain's CDR3 is CATSRAGGRAYEQYF. CDR3 sequence (DNA): TGTGCCACCAGCAGAGCGGGAGGGAGGGCCTACGAGCAGTACTTC.

This clonotype was detected only once. In DNA, the CDR3 is TGTGCCTGGAGTGCCGGGGTTGGTCAGCCCCAGCATTTT. Amino acid sequence: CAWSAGVGQPQHF. The chain couples TRBV30 to TRBJ1-5; D uncertain. The CDR3 consists of 13 residues. V was pared by 1 base and J by 6 bases, with 10 bases between. Germline CDR1 and CDR2: GTSNPN and SVGIG (reference sequence).

The gene calls are TRBV10-3 and TRBJ1-2, with D unresolved. Germline assignment: CDR1 ENHRY and CDR2 SYGVKD. This CDR3 has 13 amino acids. V gave up 2 bases and J gave up 4 bases, with 8 bases separating them. The CDR3 protein is CAISEILAYGYTF. The CDR3, as DNA: TGTGCCATCAGTGAGATTCTGGCCTATGGCTACACCTTC.

Worth noting for this clonotype: One end of the junction fails to match germline, which may point to a read error. The gene calls are TRBV2 and TRBJ1-2, with D possibly TRBD1 on 5 matching bases. This CDR3 has 15 amino acids. Germline loops: CDR1 SNHLY, CDR2 FYNNEI. This CDR3 reads CASSGDRGANYGYTF. CDR3 nucleotide sequence: TGTGCCAGCAGTGGGGACCGAGGGGCTAATTATGGCTACACCTTC.

This clonotype has a single count. V usage is TRBV6-5 and J usage is TRBJ2-3, with 9 bases lining up with TRBD2. Germline V gene data show CDR1 as MNHEY and CDR2 as SVGAGI. This CDR3 has 17 residues. V was pared by 2 bases and J by 5 bases, with 11 bases of the junction left unmatched. The CDR3 is CASSYRGGSGRLDTQYF. The CDR3 nucleotides are TGTGCCAGCAGTTACCGAGGGGGAAGCGGGAGGTTAGATACGCAGTATTTT.